This TCR beta chain comes out of a study of early T cells in non-severe SARS-CoV-2 infection. Tagging with unique molecular identifiers was applied to individual cDNA molecules. MiXCR was run by TCRdb on the 5' RACE reads, yielding one entry per CDR3 protein. The table shows some 96,000 distinct CDR3 sequences, with over 10% occurring only once. The table lists this clonotype with many counts. The CDR3 has 16 amino acids. Germline CDR1 is SGHVS and CDR2 is FNYEAQ. V lost 0 bases to trimming and J lost 3 bases; unmatched junction nucleotides: 4. Sequences were obtained from whole blood. The rearrangement uses TRBV7-6 and TRBJ2-3; 9 nucleotides match TRBD2. This receptor was obtained from an adult who was a healthcare worker with PCR-confirmed SARS-CoV-2 infection or an uninfected control (not recorded which). This CDR3 reads CASSLAPLAGTDTQYF. The CDR3 nucleotides are TGTGCCAGCAGCTTAGCGCCTCTAGCGGGGACAGATACGCAGTATTTT.